This T cell receptor (beta chain) was documented in a study of cytomegalovirus exposure and HLA in healthy donors. As for the donors, each was a healthy bone marrow donor. Comment on this clone: Its cognate antigen is unknown.

The study's findings and limits: Later analysis demonstrated an association between a missense DCLRE1C variant and TCR beta V- and J-gene trimming. Donors belonging to an Asian-associated ancestry cluster reportedly showed fewer N-insertions in productive TCRs than the 666-donor mean, according to what a later analysis found. The classifier reportedly diagnosed cytomegalovirus status with high specificity and sensitivity.

The PCR employed 60 Vbeta primers together with 13 Jbeta primers. Sequencing used immunoSEQ multiplex PCR; TCRdb keeps in-frame clones, though not all of them. Of some 120,000 clones in the sample, 74% were seen once. From germline, CDR1 is MNHEY and CDR2 SVGAGI. Losses at the gene ends were 6 bases for V and 7 bases for J; bases not matched to a gene: 10. This CDR3 has 14 residues. This receptor was taken from a human donor in good health. The V gene is TRBV6-5, the J gene TRBJ2-5; 8 bases agree with TRBD1. The sequenced sample was PBMCs. The CDR3 region has the DNA TGTGCCAGCAGACCACAGGGGGGAACGGGGACCCAGTACTTC. It specifies CASRPQGGTGTQYF.